The rows below give T cell receptor beta chains drawn from one sample of a study of blood T cell repertoires in COVID-19. Data came from immunoSEQ multiplex PCR; TCRdb stores just in-frame clones and leaves some out. The repertoire holds approximately 130,000 clones, with around 85% as singletons. Material for sequencing was peripheral blood. These receptors were collected from a man in his fifties or sixties with acute or convalescent COVID-19. Both conserved end residues are part of each CDR3. Each record gives: CDR3 DNA, CDR3 protein, clone size, V gene, J gene, D gene. D genes are given only for firm matches. Rows give clone size only sometimes, using once, few, many, or a class for an expanded clone.

CDR3nt: TGTGCCAGCAGTTTAGGCGGGACCTACGAGCAGTACTTC
CDR3aa: CASSLGGTYEQYF
abundance: .
v_gene: TRBV28
j_gene: TRBJ2-7
d_gene: .

CDR3nt: TGTGCCACCAGCAGAGATCGGGAGGGATTGTTCAATGAGCAGTTCTTC
CDR3aa: CATSRDREGLFNEQFF
abundance: .
v_gene: TRBV15
j_gene: TRBJ2-1
d_gene: TRBD2

CDR3nt: TGTGCCAGCAGCTTCCCAACTCCTAGCGGTGACTCCTACGAGCAGTACTTC
CDR3aa: CASSFPTPSGDSYEQYF
abundance: .
v_gene: TRBV12-1
j_gene: TRBJ2-7
d_gene: .

CDR3nt: TGTGCCAGTAGTCCCTCCTGGGAGTTAGATACGCAGTATTTT
CDR3aa: CASSPSWELDTQYF
abundance: few
v_gene: TRBV19
j_gene: TRBJ2-3
d_gene: .

CDR3nt: TGTGCCAGCAGTCCCTCCTTGGGCAGCAATAATTCACCCCTCCACTTT
CDR3aa: CASSPSLGSNNSPLHF
abundance: .
v_gene: TRBV27
j_gene: TRBJ1-6
d_gene: .

CDR3nt: TGTGCCAGCAGTTCAGACCGGGACACGGCTTATGGCTACACCTTC
CDR3aa: CASSSDRDTAYGYTF
abundance: .
v_gene: TRBV6-6
j_gene: TRBJ1-2
d_gene: .

CDR3nt: TGTGCCAGTATCGGGGGGTGGTACAATGAGCAGTTCTTC
CDR3aa: CASIGGWYNEQFF
abundance: .
v_gene: TRBV28
j_gene: TRBJ2-1
d_gene: TRBD2

CDR3nt: TGTGCCAGCAGCTTGGGTTCCGGGAGGGAGACCCAGTACTTC
CDR3aa: CASSLGSGRETQYF
abundance: .
v_gene: TRBV5-6
j_gene: TRBJ2-5
d_gene: TRBD2

CDR3nt: TGTGCCAGCAGCCGGCGGGAGGGCCTCCAAGAGACCCAGTACTTC
CDR3aa: CASSRREGLQETQYF
abundance: .
v_gene: TRBV4-2
j_gene: TRBJ2-5
d_gene: TRBD2

CDR3nt: TGTGCCAGCAGCGTAGCCCAGGGAAACTATGGCTACACCTTC
CDR3aa: CASSVAQGNYGYTF
abundance: .
v_gene: TRBV9
j_gene: TRBJ1-2
d_gene: .

CDR3nt: TGTGCCATCAGTGAGACGGACAGCTCCTACGAGCAGTACTTC
CDR3aa: CAISETDSSYEQYF
abundance: .
v_gene: TRBV10-3
j_gene: TRBJ2-7
d_gene: .

CDR3nt: TGTGCCAGCAGCCTCGCTAGCGGCTCCTACGAGCAGTACTTC
CDR3aa: CASSLASGSYEQYF
abundance: once
v_gene: TRBV27
j_gene: TRBJ2-7
d_gene: TRBD2

CDR3nt: TGTGCCAGCAGCTTTGGCGGGGTTAACTACGAGCAGTACTTC
CDR3aa: CASSFGGVNYEQYF
abundance: .
v_gene: TRBV11-1
j_gene: TRBJ2-7
d_gene: .

CDR3nt: TGTGCCAGCAGTGGACTAGCGGGAGCGACAGATACGCAGTATTTT
CDR3aa: CASSGLAGATDTQYF
abundance: medium-sized
v_gene: TRBV2
j_gene: TRBJ2-3
d_gene: TRBD2

CDR3nt: TGTGCCAGCAGTGGCCCCGACAGGGCCACTGAAGCTTTCTTT
CDR3aa: CASSGPDRATEAFF
abundance: once
v_gene: TRBV28
j_gene: TRBJ1-1
d_gene: TRBD1

CDR3nt: TGCAGCGCCGAAATACCGGGACAGAGTCGGGGCAGCACAGATACGCAGTATTTT
CDR3aa: CSAEIPGQSRGSTDTQYF
abundance: .
v_gene: TRBV29-1
j_gene: TRBJ2-3
d_gene: TRBD1

CDR3nt: TGCGCCAGCAGTCTCTCCGTTGACAGGGACCAAGAGACCCAGTACTTC
CDR3aa: CASSLSVDRDQETQYF
abundance: few
v_gene: TRBV10-1
j_gene: TRBJ2-5
d_gene: TRBD1

CDR3nt: TGTGCCAGCAGCTTAGCGCCAACGGGCTATGGCTACACCTTC
CDR3aa: CASSLAPTGYGYTF
abundance: .
v_gene: TRBV7-8
j_gene: TRBJ1-2
d_gene: .

CDR3nt: TGTGCCAGCAGTTTAAGTAGCGGGGTGGCTGAAGCTTTCTTT
CDR3aa: CASSLSSGVAEAFF
abundance: once
v_gene: TRBV27
j_gene: TRBJ1-1
d_gene: .

CDR3nt: TGCGCCAGCAGCATGACAGGTGCCGGGGAGCTGTTTTTT
CDR3aa: CASSMTGAGELFF
abundance: few
v_gene: TRBV5-1
j_gene: TRBJ2-2
d_gene: .

CDR3nt: TGTGCCAGCAGCTCGGGGAACAGTAAAACAGATACGCAGTATTTT
CDR3aa: CASSSGNSKTDTQYF
abundance: .
v_gene: TRBV5-4
j_gene: TRBJ2-3
d_gene: .

CDR3nt: TGTGCCAGTAGCCCAGGAGGGCAGGGAGGCTCACCCCTCCACTTT
CDR3aa: CASSPGGQGGSPLHF
abundance: .
v_gene: TRBV19
j_gene: TRBJ1-6
d_gene: .

CDR3nt: TGTGCCAGCACCGGACAGGGCCAAGAGACCCAGTACTTC
CDR3aa: CASTGQGQETQYF
abundance: .
v_gene: TRBV27
j_gene: TRBJ2-5
d_gene: TRBD1

CDR3nt: TGTGCCAGCAGCCGCCAGGGGCAGGACACTGAAGCTTTCTTT
CDR3aa: CASSRQGQDTEAFF
abundance: .
v_gene: TRBV4-2
j_gene: TRBJ1-1
d_gene: .

CDR3nt: TGTGCCAGCTCACCACAGGCGGGACAGGGCCTAGCTAACTATGGCTACACCTTC
CDR3aa: CASSPQAGQGLANYGYTF
abundance: .
v_gene: TRBV18
j_gene: TRBJ1-2
d_gene: TRBD1

CDR3nt: TGTGCCAGCAGTTACTCACCCGGGAGTAAAACCGGGGAGCTGTTTTTT
CDR3aa: CASSYSPGSKTGELFF
abundance: .
v_gene: TRBV6-2/TRBV6-3
j_gene: TRBJ2-2
d_gene: .

CDR3nt: TGTGCCAGCAGCCTTGGACTAGCGGGGCCCGCCTACGAGCAGTACTTC
CDR3aa: CASSLGLAGPAYEQYF
abundance: .
v_gene: TRBV9
j_gene: TRBJ2-7
d_gene: TRBD2

CDR3nt: TGTGCCAGCAGCGTAGTGCCGACAGAGAACACTGAAGCTTTCTTT
CDR3aa: CASSVVPTENTEAFF
abundance: few
v_gene: TRBV9
j_gene: TRBJ1-1
d_gene: .

CDR3nt: TGTGCCAGCAGCTTGGGGGACAGGTATAACACTGAAGCTTTCTTT
CDR3aa: CASSLGDRYNTEAFF
abundance: .
v_gene: TRBV5-6
j_gene: TRBJ1-1
d_gene: TRBD1

CDR3nt: TGTGCCAGCAGCCCTCCGGGACAAGCGAACACTGAAGCTTTCTTT
CDR3aa: CASSPPGQANTEAFF
abundance: .
v_gene: TRBV7-2
j_gene: TRBJ1-1
d_gene: .

CDR3nt: TGTACCTGGACCACGGGCGGGGAGCTGTTTTTT
CDR3aa: CTWTTGGELFF
abundance: .
v_gene: TRBV30
j_gene: TRBJ2-2
d_gene: .

CDR3nt: TGTGCCAGCTCCCCCCTAGCGGGAGCTGAGGGCGAGCAGTACTTC
CDR3aa: CASSPLAGAEGEQYF
abundance: .
v_gene: TRBV6-4
j_gene: TRBJ2-7
d_gene: TRBD2

CDR3nt: TGTGCCAGCAGCTTAGGGGAGCTTTTAGCGGGAGGGCCGGTCCATACGCAGTATTTT
CDR3aa: CASSLGELLAGGPVHTQYF
abundance: few
v_gene: TRBV7-6
j_gene: TRBJ2-3
d_gene: TRBD2

CDR3nt: TGTGCCAGCAGAACTACAGGAAACACTGAAGCTTTCTTT
CDR3aa: CASRTTGNTEAFF
abundance: .
v_gene: TRBV6-5
j_gene: TRBJ1-1
d_gene: .

CDR3nt: TGTGCCAGCAGGGCAGAAGTGAACACTGAAGCTTTCTTT
CDR3aa: CASRAEVNTEAFF
abundance: .
v_gene: TRBV2
j_gene: TRBJ1-1
d_gene: .

CDR3nt: TGTGCCAGCAGCTTGGGACAGGCGAACAATGAGCAGTTCTTC
CDR3aa: CASSLGQANNEQFF
abundance: .
v_gene: TRBV7-2
j_gene: TRBJ2-1
d_gene: TRBD1

CDR3nt: TGTGCCAGCTCACCCCTTCTACCGGGACTAGCGGGAGTTGACAATGAGCAGTTCTTC
CDR3aa: CASSPLLPGLAGVDNEQFF
abundance: few
v_gene: TRBV18
j_gene: TRBJ2-1
d_gene: TRBD2

CDR3nt: TGTGCCAGCAGTCAACAGGGAGTAGCGGGAGTGGGCGAGCAGTACTTC
CDR3aa: CASSQQGVAGVGEQYF
abundance: many
v_gene: TRBV7-9
j_gene: TRBJ2-7
d_gene: TRBD2

CDR3nt: TGTGCCAGCAGCGTATTACACCTCACAGATACGCAGTATTTT
CDR3aa: CASSVLHLTDTQYF
abundance: .
v_gene: TRBV9
j_gene: TRBJ2-3
d_gene: .

CDR3nt: TGTGCCAGCAGGCAAGGGGTACAAGAGACCCAGTACTTC
CDR3aa: CASRQGVQETQYF
abundance: once
v_gene: TRBV7-8
j_gene: TRBJ2-5
d_gene: .

CDR3nt: TGCAGCGTTGGGGAGGAGCTTAAGTCACCCCTCCACTTT
CDR3aa: CSVGEELKSPLHF
abundance: .
v_gene: TRBV29-1
j_gene: TRBJ1-6
d_gene: .

CDR3nt: TGTGCCAGCAGTCAGGGGGGACTAGCGGTACAAGAGACCCAGTACTTC
CDR3aa: CASSQGGLAVQETQYF
abundance: .
v_gene: TRBV28
j_gene: TRBJ2-5
d_gene: TRBD2

CDR3nt: TGCGCCAGCAGTGGGGGGAGGGGCTCCTACAATGAGCAGTTCTTC
CDR3aa: CASSGGRGSYNEQFF
abundance: .
v_gene: TRBV5-1
j_gene: TRBJ2-1
d_gene: TRBD2

CDR3nt: TGTGCCAGCAGTTTTAGAGGGCAGGGGGGCACTGAAGCTTTCTTT
CDR3aa: CASSFRGQGGTEAFF
abundance: .
v_gene: TRBV28
j_gene: TRBJ1-1
d_gene: TRBD1

CDR3nt: TGTGCCAGCATCCGACCGGGTTCTGAGACCCAGTACTTC
CDR3aa: CASIRPGSETQYF
abundance: .
v_gene: TRBV7-9
j_gene: TRBJ2-5
d_gene: .

CDR3nt: TGTGCCAGCAGATATACAGGGACCTCCTACGAGCAGTACTTC
CDR3aa: CASRYTGTSYEQYF
abundance: .
v_gene: TRBV5-6
j_gene: TRBJ2-7
d_gene: .